This passage covers 25 T cell receptor beta chains from one sample sequenced in a study of CXCR3 chemokines and chemotherapy response in bladder cancer. TCRdb used MiXCR to reprocess the PCR reads, holding one entry per CDR3 protein. The data contain approximately 13,000 distinct CDR3 sequences, under 15% of them singletons. The sample was taken from a patient whose treatment included neoadjuvant chemotherapy. The receptors originated from a human donor with bladder cancer that did not respond to neoadjuvant chemotherapy.

In this sample, this clonotype turned up many times. The V call is TRBV6-2 or TRBV6-3, the J call TRBJ1-2; D not resolved. The CDR3 consists of 14 residues. V dropped 0 bases and J dropped 2 bases, with 7 bases sitting between them. The germline V gene has CDR1 MNHEY and CDR2 SVGEGT. The CDR3 bases are TGTGCCAGCAGTTACTCAGGAGGGAACTATGGCTACACCTTC. Translating gives CASSYSGGNYGYTF.

This clonotype is medium-sized (0.01 to 0.1%) in the sample. This chain connects TRBV18 to TRBJ2-1; 11 bases agree with TRBD2. The trim removed 3 bases at V and 6 bases at J, leaving 4 bases unmatched. CDR1 and CDR2 from the germline V gene are KGHSH and LQKENI. The CDR3 extends over 15 amino acids. The chain's CDR3 is CASSPTSGSGNEQFF. Written as DNA, the CDR3 is TGTGCCAGCTCACCTACTAGCGGGAGTGGCAATGAGCAGTTCTTC.

The table lists this clonotype with many counts. The V call is TRBV18, the J call TRBJ1-1, with TRBD1 identical over 7 bases. The CDR3 runs 13 residues. V gave up 9 bases and J gave up 1 base; unmatched junction bases: 5. Germline V gene data show CDR1 as KGHSH and CDR2 as LQKENI. In DNA form, the CDR3 reads TGTGCCAGTCGACAGGGCGAGAACACTGAAGCTTTCTTT. Protein sequence: CASRQGENTEAFF.

The sample holds a few counts of this clonotype. The chain joins TRBV28 to TRBJ2-7, with D possibly matching TRBD2 (5 bases). The CDR3 is made up of 16 amino acids. V shed 2 bases and J shed 4 bases, with 18 bases lying between them. Germline lookup yields CDR1 MDHEN and CDR2 SYDVKM. CDR3 region: CASSLGLGVRAYEQYF. The CDR3 bases are TGTGCCAGCAGTTTAGGACTCGGGGTGAGGGCATACGAGCAGTACTTC. The variable domain in full, completed from reference TRBV28 and TRBJ2-7, reads DVKVTQSSRYLVKRTGEKVFLECVQDMDHENMFWYRQDPGLGLRLIYFSYDVKMKEKGDIPEGYSVSREKKERFSLILESASTNQTSMYLCASSLGLGVRAYEQYFGPGTRLTVT.

This sequence joins TRBV9 and TRBJ2-3, with D hard to call. Germline V gene sequence: CDR1 SGDLS, CDR2 YYNGEE. There are 13 residues in the CDR3. The V and J ends lost 7 bases and 2 bases respectively, with 11 bases between them. CDR3 region: CASGPRYTDTQYF. In nucleotides, the CDR3 is TGTGCCAGCGGCCCTAGATACACAGATACGCAGTATTTT.

This clonotype was detected many times. V is TRBV6-5 and J is TRBJ2-7, with 9 bases lining up with TRBD2. Germline trimming cut 5 bases from V and 3 bases from J; bases unmatched to any gene: 2. The CDR3 length is 13 residues. The germline V gene has CDR1 MNHEY and CDR2 SVGAGI. CDR3 loop: CASSLTSGYEQYF. As DNA, the CDR3 is TGTGCCAGCAGTCTGACTAGCGGCTACGAGCAGTACTTC.

This clonotype was counted ten times or more. The chain joins TRBV9 to TRBJ2-5, with TRBD2 matching over 10 bases. This CDR3 is built from 18 residues. Germline V CDR1 and CDR2: SGDLS, YYNGEE. Trimming took 6 bases from V and 2 from J; bases not matched to a gene: 16. CDR3 DNA sequence: TGTGCCAGCACTCCCGGGGCTAGCGGGAGTGGGTGGCAAGAGACCCAGTACTTC. Translation: CASTPGASGSGWQETQYF.

By sample fraction, this clonotype is medium-sized. The CDR3, as DNA: TGTGCCAGTAGTATTAGCGGGCACTCCTACAATGAGCAGTTCTTC. Translating gives CASSISGHSYNEQFF. This chain uses TRBV19 with TRBJ2-1, with 7 bases that match TRBD2. This CDR3 contains 15 residues. Germline-derived CDR1 and CDR2 are LNHDA and SQIVND (reference sequence). V trimming: 3 bases; J trimming: 0 bases; junction bases outside the gene matches: 2. Full variable domain (rest looked up from reference TRBV19 and TRBJ2-1): DGGITQSPKYLFRKEGQNVTLSCEQNLNHDAMYWYRQDPGQGLRLIYYSQIVNDFQKGDIAEGYSVSREKKESFPLTVTSAQKNPTAFYLCASSISGHSYNEQFFGPGTRLTVL.

This clonotype was recorded at least ten times. V is TRBV10-3 and J is TRBJ2-4, with D possibly matching TRBD2 (6 bases). V was trimmed by 0 bases and J by 0 bases, leaving 12 bases between them. Germline CDR1 and CDR2: ENHRY and SYGVKD. The CDR3 sequence is 17 residues long. The CDR3 here is CAISESEGLLAKNIQYF. The CDR3 nucleotides are TGTGCCATCAGTGAGTCGGAGGGCCTCTTAGCCAAAAACATTCAGTACTTC.

The chain recombines TRBV6-2 or TRBV6-3 with TRBJ2-5; 8 nucleotides align to TRBD1. CDR1 MNHEY and CDR2 SVGEGT come from the germline V gene. This CDR3 has 16 amino acids. V shed 6 bases, J shed 4 bases, and the junction held 13 bases outside the gene matches. CDR3 nucleotides: TGTGCCAGCAGCCCACCCGGACAGGGATCAAGAGAGACCCAGTACTTC. Translated: CASSPPGQGSRETQYF.

At least ten counts were recorded for this clonotype. The CDR3 DNA follows: TGTGCCTGCGCTCTACAGGGGGTGAAGGGCTACACCTTC. It specifies CACALQGVKGYTF. The rearrangement uses TRBV30 and TRBJ1-2, with 8 bases aligning to TRBD1. CDR3 length: 13 amino acids. The germline V gene has CDR1 GTSNPN and CDR2 SVGIG (reference sequence). V gave up 6 bases and J gave up 8 bases; unmatched junction bases: 11.

This clonotype was recorded many times. The chain recombines TRBV7-9 with TRBJ1-6; D gene ambiguous. Germline CDR1 is SEHNR and CDR2 is FQNEAQ (reference sequence). V was cut by 1 base and J by 6 bases, with 4 bases left in between. This CDR3 comprises 13 residues. The CDR3 protein is CASSLGFNSPLHF. CDR3 in DNA: TGTGCCAGCAGCTTAGGGTTTAATTCACCCCTCCACTTT. Variable domain in full (rest from reference TRBV7-9 and TRBJ1-6): DTGVSQNPRHKITKRGQNVTFRCDPISEHNRLYWYRQTLGQGPEFLTYFQNEAQLEKSRLLSDRFSAERPKGSFSTLEIQRTEQGDSAMYLCASSLGFNSPLHFGNGTRLTVT.

This clonotype was detected only a few times. The rearrangement joins TRBV20-1 to TRBJ2-3, with D possibly being TRBD2 (6 bases). Germline V gene sequence: CDR1 DFQATT, CDR2 SNEGSKA (reference sequence). The CDR3 is made up of 14 amino acids. V was clipped by 6 bases and J by 1 base, with 14 bases between them. CDR3: CSAFASERTDTQYF. CDR3 DNA sequence: TGCAGTGCCTTTGCTAGCGAACGCACAGATACGCAGTATTTT.

This rearrangement joins TRBV19 to TRBJ1-2; 7 nucleotides line up with TRBD1. Unmatched junction bases numbered 7, after V lost 4 bases and J lost 5 bases. The germline V gene encodes CDR1 LNHDA and CDR2 SQIVND (reference sequence). This CDR3 has 14 residues. As DNA, the CDR3 is TGTGCCAGTAGTAGACCGGGACAGCCGTATGGCTACACCTTC. Translation gives CASSRPGQPYGYTF.

This clonotype has at least ten counts. CDR3 amino acids: CASSPGTSGSLNEQFF. The CDR3, as DNA: TGTGCCAGCAGTCCCGGGACTAGCGGGAGTCTTAATGAGCAGTTCTTC. The chain couples TRBV27 to TRBJ2-1; 14 bases map to TRBD2. Germline CDR1 MNHEY, CDR2 SMNVEV (reference sequence). V shed 5 bases, J shed 7 bases, and the junction held 7 bases outside the gene matches. The length of the CDR3 is 16 residues.

This clonotype was found many times. The V call is TRBV20-1, the J call TRBJ2-1; 8 bases are a match to TRBD2. The CDR3 is made up of 15 amino acids. V was pared by 6 bases and J by 0 bases, with 7 bases of the junction left unmatched. The V gene's germline CDR1 is DFQATT and CDR2 SNEGSKA (reference sequence). Written as DNA, the CDR3 is TGCAGTGCCCTCCTCCTAGCGGGCTCCTACAATGAGCAGTTCTTC. Protein product: CSALLLAGSYNEQFF.

This clonotype was detected only a few times. J is TRBJ1-5 and V is TRBV19; D ambiguous. The CDR3 consists of 17 residues. V lost 5 bases and J 2 bases, leaving 19 bases between the germline ends. CDR1 and CDR2 from the germline V gene are LNHDA and SQIVND (reference sequence). The CDR3 DNA follows: TGTGCCAGTAGTGTTCGTCGAGGCGAGGCGGGCAATCAGCCCCAGCATTTT. It is translated as CASSVRRGEAGNQPQHF.

This clonotype was observed at least ten times. V and J are TRBV6-2 or TRBV6-3 and TRBJ1-5; D possibly corresponds to TRBD1 (6 bases). V lost 4 bases and J 7 bases, leaving 11 bases between the germline ends. Germline values: CDR1 MNHEY, CDR2 SVGEGT. The CDR3 is made up of 13 amino acids. This CDR3 reads CASSSGVRQPQHF. CDR3 nucleotides: TGTGCCAGCAGTTCAGGGGTAAGGCAGCCCCAGCATTTT.

Ten or more counts support this clonotype. The V gene is TRBV19, the J gene TRBJ2-5; possible D gene TRBD1, 5 bases. The CDR3 is made up of 14 amino acids. Trimming cost V 7 bases and J 2 bases, with 14 bases left between them. CDR1 and CDR2 from the germline V gene are LNHDA and SQIVND (reference sequence). The CDR3 bases are TGTGCCAGTATCTTAGGGGAACGTCAAGAGACCCAGTACTTC. This translates into CASILGERQETQYF.

The chain recombines TRBV2 with TRBJ1-2; possibly TRBD1 for D (6 bases). Looked up from germline, CDR1 is SNHLY and CDR2 is FYNNEI. V was shortened by 5 bases and J by 5 bases, with 18 bases between the two germline ends. The CDR3 totals 15 residues. The CDR3 sequence: CASSSDSAALYGYTF. Written as DNA, the CDR3 is TGTGCCAGCAGTTCGGACAGTGCAGCATTATATGGCTACACCTTC.

This clonotype has at least ten counts. The V gene is TRBV28, the J gene TRBJ1-2; D gene uncertain. The CDR3 length is 13 residues. Between the trimmed V and J ends, which lost 7 bases and 3 bases, there was a span of 12 bases. Germline V CDR1 and CDR2: MDHEN, SYDVKM. In DNA form, the CDR3 reads TGTGCCAGCAATTCGCAGGACTACTATGGCTACACCTTC. Amino acids: CASNSQDYYGYTF.

This clonotype was seen many times. The chain carries TRBV5-4 and TRBJ1-1; TRBD1 is a possible D gene (6 bases). Germline-derived CDR1 and CDR2 are SGHNT and YYREEE (reference sequence). This CDR3 is built from 15 residues. Trimming removed 1 base at V and 1 base at J, with 11 bases between. DNA for the CDR3: TGTGCCAGCAGCTTGTCTATCAGGGGGAACACTGAAGCTTTCTTT. Translating it yields CASSLSIRGNTEAFF.

The table lists this clonotype with many counts. This chain links TRBV27 with TRBJ2-1, with D unclear. Germline V gives CDR1 MNHEY, CDR2 SMNVEV (reference sequence). CDR3 size: 13 residues. Trimming took off 5 bases at V and 5 bases at J, with 10 bases between the two ends. Written as DNA, the CDR3 is TGTGCCAGCAGTCCGAGCTCAAACAATGAGCAGTTCTTC. Translation: CASSPSSNNEQFF.

Within the sample, this clonotype is medium-sized. The rearrangement uses TRBV12-3 or TRBV12-4 and TRBJ2-3, with TRBD2 identical over 12 bases. The V segment lost 4 bases and the J segment 0 bases; nucleotides outside the gene matches: 2. The CDR3 spans 16 residues. CDR3 DNA: TGTGCCAGCAGTTCTACTAGCGGGGGGAGCACAGATACGCAGTATTTT. The encoded protein is CASSSTSGGSTDTQYF.

Many counts were recorded for this clonotype. The chain is built from TRBV18 and TRBJ1-1, with 10 bases fitting TRBD1. The V segment lost 6 bases and the J segment 6 bases; nucleotides outside the gene matches: 7. Germline CDR1 KGHSH, CDR2 LQKENI. This CDR3 has 14 residues. CDR3 DNA sequence: TGTGCCAGCTCGCCGGGGGACAGGGGCGCTGAAGCTTTCTTT. Protein sequence: CASSPGDRGAEAFF.